This TCR beta chain was captured in a study of cytomegalovirus exposure and HLA in healthy donors. Looking at the study overall: It was reported in a later analysis that the same platform had been used for the 120 or so validation repertoires as for the 666 first-cohort repertoires. Study outcomes and limitations: Many donors shared some public TCRs, even though most TCR sequences were rare.

CDR1 and CDR2 (germline): PRHDT, FYEKMQ (reference sequence). CDR3 length: 17 residues. The V end lost 0 bases, the J end lost 0 bases, and 14 bases lay between the germline ends. The count of this clone is one. Its specificity is unknown. Data came from immunoSEQ multiplex PCR; TCRdb stores just in-frame clones and leaves some out. The table records 130,000 or so clones, approximately 89% of them present only once. The J gene is TRBJ1-1, the V gene TRBV13; D ambiguous. Sequencing was done on a sample of PBMCs. The source of this sequence is a man under 40 in good health and CMV-seronegative. For the CDR3, the DNA is TGTGCCAGCAGCTTAGGCCAATGGAGGGAGATGAACACTGAAGCTTTCTTT. Translation: CASSLGQWREMNTEAFF.